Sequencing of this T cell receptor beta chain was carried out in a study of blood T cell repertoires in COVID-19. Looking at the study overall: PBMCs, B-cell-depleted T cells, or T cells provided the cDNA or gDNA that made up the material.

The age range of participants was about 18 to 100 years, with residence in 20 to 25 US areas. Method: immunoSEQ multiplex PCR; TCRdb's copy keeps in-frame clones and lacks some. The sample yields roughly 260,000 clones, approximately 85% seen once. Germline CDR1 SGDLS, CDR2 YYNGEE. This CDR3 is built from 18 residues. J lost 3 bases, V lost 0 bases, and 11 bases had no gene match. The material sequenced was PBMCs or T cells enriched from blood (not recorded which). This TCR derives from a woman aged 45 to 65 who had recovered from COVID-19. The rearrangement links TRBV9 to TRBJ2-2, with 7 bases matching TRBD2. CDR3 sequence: CASSVGPHQGGDTGELFF. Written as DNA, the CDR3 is TGTGCCAGCAGCGTAGGACCCCACCAGGGAGGGGACACCGGGGAGCTGTTTTTT.